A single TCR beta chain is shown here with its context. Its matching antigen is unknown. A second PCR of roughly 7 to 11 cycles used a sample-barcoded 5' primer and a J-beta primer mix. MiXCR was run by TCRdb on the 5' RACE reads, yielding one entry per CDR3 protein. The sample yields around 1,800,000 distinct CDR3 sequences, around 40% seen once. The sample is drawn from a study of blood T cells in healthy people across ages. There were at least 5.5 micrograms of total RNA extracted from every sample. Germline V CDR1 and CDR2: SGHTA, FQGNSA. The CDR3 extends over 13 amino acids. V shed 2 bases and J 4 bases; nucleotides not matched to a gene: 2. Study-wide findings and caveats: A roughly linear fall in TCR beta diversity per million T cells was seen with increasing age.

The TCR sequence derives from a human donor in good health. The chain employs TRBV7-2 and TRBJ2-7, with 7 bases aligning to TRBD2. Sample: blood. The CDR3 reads CASSLWDYYEQYF. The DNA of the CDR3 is TGTGCCAGCAGCTTATGGGACTATTACGAGCAGTACTTC.